A single sample is the source of the 28 T cell receptor beta chains below, sequenced in a study of monozygotic twins with inflammatory bowel disease (dated by TCRdb to between 2017 and 2020). Preparation of the library involved 5' RACE. TCRdb names Illumina HiSeq 2500 as the instrument used. TCRdb reprocessed the reads and assigns one entry to each CDR3 protein sequence, leaving out DNA. This sample's table carries about 110,000 distinct CDR3 sequences. The ten largest clonotypes hold around 12% of the sample. The sequencing sample was made of blood. These receptor sequences come from a human donor with ulcerative colitis or Crohn's disease, or a healthy co-twin of an affected twin (not recorded which).

The chain uses TRBV29-1 and TRBJ2-2. CDR3 length: 14 residues. Germline V gene lookup returns CDR1 SQVTM and CDR2 ANQGSEA. CDR3 loop: CSVGQGYNTGELFF.

The rearrangement uses TRBV7-9 and TRBJ2-7; TCRdb names TRBD1, which stays unverified in the absence of DNA. The CDR3 has 16 residues. CDR1 SEHNR and CDR2 FQNEAQ come from the germline V gene (reference sequence). CDR3 sequence: CASSSAARTGSYEQYF.

This chain joins TRBV20-1 and TRBJ1-5. Looked up from germline, CDR1 is DFQATT and CDR2 is SNEGSKA (reference sequence). The CDR3 is 14 residues long. CDR3 sequence: CSARDRITDQPQHF.

The chain links TRBV28 to TRBJ2-7. This CDR3 has 15 residues. Per germline, CDR1 MDHEN and CDR2 SYDVKM. This CDR3 reads CASSLRLRSTDEQYF.

In terms of frequency, this clonotype is medium-sized. This chain uses TRBV28 with TRBJ2-7. Germline loops: CDR1 MDHEN, CDR2 SYDVKM. The CDR3 sequence is 15 residues long. CDR3 loop: CASSLMMTGAHEQYF.

The J gene is TRBJ1-6, the V gene TRBV19. Germline V gene data show CDR1 as LNHDA and CDR2 as SQIVND (reference sequence). There are 15 residues in the CDR3. The CDR3 sequence is CASSETWGSGSPLHF.

CDR3 protein: CASSSSSGANVLTF. The V and J genes are TRBV7-6 and TRBJ2-6. This CDR3 spans 14 amino acids. CDR1 and CDR2 from the germline V gene are SGHVS and FNYEAQ.

The chain has TRBV7-8 and TRBJ2-3; TCRdb indicates TRBD2, and absent DNA this call remains unverified. Germline V lookup: CDR1 SGHVS, CDR2 FQNEAQ. The CDR3 sequence is 16 residues long. The CDR3 is CASSLVAGGITDTQYF.

The rearrangement uses TRBV3-1 and TRBJ2-5; TCRdb names TRBD1, which stays unverified in the absence of DNA. Per germline, CDR1 LGHDT and CDR2 YNNKEL (reference sequence). The CDR3 runs to 17 residues. The CDR3 loop is CASSQTDSDRRQETQYF.

The genes are TRBV5-1 and TRBJ2-2; no DNA is available, so the TRBD1 call from TCRdb remains unchecked. The CDR3 is 15 residues long. Per the germline V gene, CDR1 is SGHRS and CDR2 is YFSETQ. The CDR3 sequence is CASSGGQGEIGELFF.

This chain uses TRBV28 with TRBJ2-1; TCRdb picks TRBD1, but there is no DNA to check that call. CDR1 and CDR2 from the germline V gene are MDHEN and SYDVKM. The CDR3 sequence is 15 residues long. The CDR3 is CASSPLGAAYNEQFF.

The CDR3 region is CSAIGQLNTEAFF. This rearrangement joins TRBV20-1 to TRBJ1-1; TCRdb designates TRBD1, a call that cannot be tested without DNA. There are 13 residues in the CDR3. CDR1 and CDR2 (germline): DFQATT, SNEGSKA (reference sequence).

The chain recombines TRBV27 with TRBJ1-4. Per germline, CDR1 MNHEY and CDR2 SMNVEV (reference sequence). CDR3 length: 15 residues. The chain's CDR3 is CASSLSFTENEKLFF.

The genes are TRBV29-1 and TRBJ1-2; TCRdb returns TRBD1, unconfirmable since there is no DNA. The CDR3 covers 13 residues. CDR1 is SQVTM and CDR2 is ANQGSEA in the germline V gene. The CDR3 here is CSAGGEQDGGYTF.

The chain carries TRBV3-1 and TRBJ2-3; the D call from TCRdb, TRBD1, cannot be confirmed without DNA. The CDR3 runs to 14 residues. The germline CDR1 and CDR2 sequences are LGHDT and YNNKEL (reference sequence). CDR3 sequence reads: CASSQQDRADTQYF.

The V and J genes are TRBV7-3 and TRBJ2-3. Looked up from germline, CDR1 is SGHTA and CDR2 is FQGTGA. The CDR3 runs to 14 residues. Here the CDR3 reads CASSPQSSTDTQYF. The variable domain in full, completed from reference TRBV7-3 and TRBJ2-3, reads GAGVSQTPSNKVTEKGKYVELRCDPISGHTALYWYRQSLGQGPEFLIYFQGTGAADDSGLPNDRFFAVRPEGSVSTLKIQRTERGDSAVYLCASSPQSSTDTQYFGPGTRLTVL.

The genes are TRBV27 and TRBJ1-3. The CDR3 is 14 residues long. Germline V gene lookup returns CDR1 MNHEY and CDR2 SMNVEV (reference sequence). The CDR3 loop reads CASSTSSSGNTIYF.

This chain connects TRBV6-2 or TRBV6-3 to TRBJ2-3; TCRdb indicates TRBD1, and absent DNA this call remains unverified. The CDR3 spans 16 residues. Germline V gene sequence: CDR1 MNHEY, CDR2 SVGEGT. The CDR3 spells CASSYDGTGGANTQYF.

The V and J genes are TRBV5-1 and TRBJ2-3; without DNA, the TCRdb call of TRBD1 cannot be checked. The germline gives CDR1 SGHRS, CDR2 YFSETQ. CDR3 length: 14 residues. The CDR3 is CASSLGQVADTQYF.

V and J are TRBV12-3 or TRBV12-4 and TRBJ2-2; TCRdb's D gene call, TRBD1, goes unchecked for lack of DNA. The CDR3 spans 15 residues. The chain's CDR3 is CASSQRGEYTGELFF.

V and J are TRBV5-5 and TRBJ2-1; TCRdb indicates TRBD1, and absent DNA this call remains unverified. The CDR3 has 14 amino acids. CDR1 SGHKS and CDR2 YYEKEE come from the germline V gene (reference sequence). The CDR3 sequence is CASRGHGSYNEQFF.

The CDR3 region is CASSLEGRVYEQFF. The chain links TRBV7-2 to TRBJ2-1; TCRdb reports TRBD1, a call that lacks DNA to check it against. This CDR3 has 14 amino acids. CDR1 and CDR2 from the germline V gene are SGHTA and FQGNSA.

This chain's CDR3 is CASSQAGTAGANVLTF. The V gene is TRBV4-3, the J gene TRBJ2-6; absent DNA, TCRdb's TRBD1 call cannot be checked. The CDR3 loop spans 16 amino acids. CDR1 is LGHNA, CDR2 YSLEER, per germline.

The chain employs TRBV11-1 and TRBJ2-1; TCRdb calls TRBD1, which cannot be checked without DNA. The CDR3 runs 18 residues. Germline V lookup: CDR1 SGHAT, CDR2 FQDESV (reference sequence). The CDR3: CASSLGLTGPSSYNEQFF.

The rearrangement links TRBV4-3 to TRBJ1-1. The CDR3 sequence is 15 residues long. The germline V gene has CDR1 LGHNA and CDR2 YSLEER. CDR3 loop: CASSLTAGLDTEAFF.

The chain combines TRBV18 with TRBJ2-7; TCRdb outputs TRBD1, but without DNA this stays unchecked. CDR1 is KGHSH, CDR2 LQKENI, per germline. The length of the CDR3 is 15 residues. CDR3 sequence: CASSPGQGSPYEQYF.

The chain has TRBV11-3 and TRBJ2-5; TCRdb's assignment of TRBD1 cannot be checked, as there is no DNA. CDR3 size: 13 residues. CDR1 is SGHNT and CDR2 is YENEEA in the germline V gene. The CDR3 loop is CASSLGDRETQYF. Using reference TRBV11-3 and TRBJ2-5 for the parts outside the CDR3, the full variable domain is EAGVVQSPRYKIIEKKQPVAFWCNPISGHNTLYWYLQNLGQGPELLIRYENEEAVDDSQLPKDRFSAERLKGVDSTLKIQPAELGDSAVYLCASSLGDRETQYFGPGTRLLVL.

The rearrangement uses TRBV24-1 and TRBJ2-7; lacking DNA, the TRBD1 call made by TCRdb goes unchecked. The CDR3 is made up of 17 amino acids. The V gene's germline CDR1 is KGHDR and CDR2 SFDVKD. The CDR3 here is CATSDSTGGWGSYEQYF.